This entry lists 21 T cell receptor beta chains sequenced from one sample in a study of T cell responses to AZD1222 COVID-19 vaccine. Data came from immunoSEQ multiplex PCR; TCRdb stores just in-frame clones and leaves some out. The profile shows around 160,000 clones, 70% to 90% of them singletons. This specimen was peripheral blood, taken on day 0 of AZD1222 vaccination. The receptors shown here come from an adult in good health.

The V and J genes are TRBV5-4 and TRBJ2-1; tentative D call: TRBD2 (7 bases). Germline V gives CDR1 SGHNT, CDR2 YYREEE (reference sequence). V was trimmed by 6 bases and J by 0 bases, leaving 19 bases between them. This CDR3 contains 17 residues. This chain's CDR3 is CASTLKKGGSSYNEQFF. The CDR3 DNA reads TGTGCCAGCACCCTTAAAAAGGGGGGGAGCTCCTACAATGAGCAGTTCTTC.

This chain connects TRBV11-2 to TRBJ2-5, with TRBD2 identical over 9 bases. This CDR3 is built from 18 residues. Unmatched junction bases numbered 15, after V lost 1 base and J lost 6 bases. Germline lookup yields CDR1 SGHAT and CDR2 FQNNGV. The CDR3 sequence: CASSLGPGTSIIGKTQYF. In nucleotides, the CDR3 is TGTGCCAGCAGCTTAGGCCCCGGGACTAGCATTATAGGAAAGACCCAGTACTTC.

The chain joins TRBV19 to TRBJ1-1; D is ambiguous. Germline V gives CDR1 LNHDA, CDR2 SQIVND (reference sequence). Trimming took off 5 bases at V and 1 base at J, with 11 bases between the two ends. This CDR3 contains 14 residues. CDR3 sequence: CASSLGQANTEAFF. The CDR3, as DNA: TGTGCCAGTAGTCTCGGCCAGGCGAACACTGAAGCTTTCTTT. The complete variable domain, with remaining parts taken from reference TRBV19 and TRBJ1-1, reads DGGITQSPKYLFRKEGQNVTLSCEQNLNHDAMYWYRQDPGQGLRLIYYSQIVNDFQKGDIAEGYSVSREKKESFPLTVTSAQKNPTAFYLCASSLGQANTEAFFGQGTRLTVV.

The chain combines TRBV27 with TRBJ1-3; D is possibly TRBD1 (6 bases). Trimming pared 6 bases from V and 4 bases from J, leaving 13 bases between. Germline lookup yields CDR1 MNHEY and CDR2 SMNVEV (reference sequence). CDR3 length: 14 residues. CDR3 region: CASSPFRGGNTIYF. The CDR3 DNA is TGTGCCAGCAGCCCCTTCAGGGGCGGAAACACCATATATTTT.

The rearrangement joins TRBV28 to TRBJ1-5, with 7 bases identical to TRBD1. The CDR3 length is 15 residues. V dropped 3 bases and J dropped 6; count of bases not matched to a gene: 8. Per germline, CDR1 MDHEN and CDR2 SYDVKM. CDR3: CASSFDRERSQPQHF. As DNA, the CDR3 is TGTGCCAGCAGTTTTGACAGGGAGCGTAGTCAGCCCCAGCATTTT.

The gene calls are TRBV21-1 and TRBJ1-4; TRBD1, the D gene given by the table, was not confirmed from the DNA. TRBV21-1 is classified as a pseudogene. The CDR3 loop spans 14 amino acids. Written as DNA, the CDR3 is TGTGCCAGCAGCCGCGGGACAGGTAATGAAAAACTGTTTTTT. Translating gives CASSRGTGNEKLFF.

In its sample, this clone was seen a few times. This sequence joins TRBV15 and TRBJ1-2, with D uncertain. V was trimmed by 6 bases and J by 2 bases, leaving 4 bases between them. Germline CDR1 LNHNV, CDR2 YYDKDF (reference sequence). This CDR3 has 11 residues. The CDR3 here is CATSSNYGYTF. The CDR3 bases are TGTGCCACCAGTTCAAACTATGGCTACACCTTC.

The V gene is TRBV2, the J gene TRBJ2-1; 10 bases align to TRBD2. The germline CDR1 and CDR2 sequences are SNHLY and FYNNEI. The CDR3 extends over 15 amino acids. Unmatched junction bases numbered 8, after V lost 6 bases and J lost 6 bases. The CDR3 reads CASSGLAEWGNEQFF. CDR3 nucleotide sequence: TGTGCCAGCAGCGGACTAGCGGAGTGGGGCAATGAGCAGTTCTTC.

J is TRBJ2-7 and V is TRBV7-9; D may be TRBD1 or TRBD2 (5 bases each). The germline CDR1 and CDR2 sequences are SEHNR and FQNEAQ (reference sequence). The CDR3 runs 13 residues. V was shortened by 4 bases and J by 3 bases, with 10 bases between the two germline ends. The CDR3 DNA follows: TGTGCCAGCAGCTCGGGACGGGGCTACGAGCAGTACTTC. Translation gives CASSSGRGYEQYF.

V gene TRBV5-5 combines with J gene TRBJ2-3, with D tentatively TRBD1 (6 bases). The germline V gene has CDR1 SGHKS and CDR2 YYEKEE (reference sequence). This CDR3 is built from 12 residues. Trimming cost V 6 bases and J 14 bases, with 19 bases left between them. The CDR3 spells CASTIKGRGTYF. The CDR3 region has the DNA TGTGCCAGCACCATTAAGGGTAGGGGGACGTATTTT.

The chain carries TRBV28 and TRBJ1-1; 7 bases fit TRBD1. Germline CDR1 MDHEN, CDR2 SYDVKM. CDR3 length: 17 residues. With 2 bases clipped from V and 5 bases from J, the junction kept 14 bases outside the gene matches. CDR3 loop: CASSLEDRARRGTEAFF. CDR3 DNA sequence: TGTGCCAGCAGTTTAGAAGACAGGGCAAGAAGGGGGACTGAAGCTTTCTTT.

The sample holds a few counts of this clone. The V and J genes are TRBV19 and TRBJ1-5; D might be TRBD1 (5 bases). Trimming took off 3 bases at V and 6 bases at J, with 15 bases between the two ends. Germline V gene data show CDR1 as LNHDA and CDR2 as SQIVND (reference sequence). This CDR3 region has 15 residues. The CDR3: CASSISAGWGQPQHF. The CDR3 DNA follows: TGTGCCAGTAGTATTTCGGCAGGGTGGGGTCAGCCCCAGCATTTT.

The chain is built from TRBV3-1 (or the pseudogene TRBV3-2) and TRBJ1-1, with D possibly being TRBD1 (6 bases). V dropped 4 bases and J dropped 1 base, with 13 bases sitting between them. Germline lookup yields CDR1 LGHDT and CDR2 YNNKEL (reference sequence). This CDR3 contains 15 residues. CDR3 sequence (DNA): TGTGCCAGCAGCCGACGGGACACCTCGAACACTGAAGCTTTCTTT. Translated, it gives CASSRRDTSNTEAFF.

This chain uses TRBV5-1 with TRBJ2-2, with 7 bases lining up with TRBD1. The CDR3 length is 17 residues. CDR1 SGHRS and CDR2 YFSETQ come from the germline V gene. J gave up 3 bases and V 4 bases, and 12 bases lay outside the gene matches. CDR3 loop: CASSLGSRGIDTGELFF. CDR3 bases: TGCGCCAGCAGCCTTGGATCCAGGGGGATTGACACCGGGGAGCTGTTTTTT.

For the CDR3, the DNA is TGTGCCAGCAGTTTCCTTGATGGCTACACCTTC. Its protein product is CASSFLDGYTF. The rearrangement links TRBV6-6 to TRBJ1-2; D gene unclear. CDR1 is MNHNY and CDR2 is SVGAGI in the germline V gene (reference sequence). The CDR3 runs to 11 residues. V was trimmed by 4 bases and J by 6 bases, leaving 6 bases between them.

This rearrangement joins TRBV2 to TRBJ1-2; maybe TRBD1 (6 bases). Germline assignment: CDR1 SNHLY and CDR2 FYNNEI. There are 13 residues in the CDR3. Trimming left V 9 bases short and J 8 bases short, with 19 bases between. CDR3 region: CARRVAGERGYTF. The CDR3 nucleotides read TGTGCCAGGCGGGTGGCAGGGGAGCGCGGCTACACCTTC.

The chain joins TRBV28 to TRBJ2-7; D unclear. Trimming took 7 bases from V and 5 from J, leaving 27 bases between them. Germline CDR1 reads MDHEN; CDR2 reads SYDVKM. This CDR3 has 17 amino acids. In DNA form, the CDR3 reads TGTGCCAGCATCACTTATACCGGGTCTCTCGGAGTCCACGAGCAGTACTTC. It specifies CASITYTGSLGVHEQYF.

The rearrangement uses TRBV27 and TRBJ2-2; D is perhaps TRBD2 (5 bases). Germline V CDR1 and CDR2: MNHEY, SMNVEV (reference sequence). Trimming cost V 5 bases and J 4 bases, with 11 bases left between them. The CDR3 covers 14 residues. The CDR3 coding sequence is TGTGCCAGCAGTCTTAGCGTGACCACCGGGGAGCTGTTTTTT. Its translation: CASSLSVTTGELFF.

The rearrangement joins TRBV24-1 to TRBJ2-1, with a possible D match to TRBD1 (6 bases). V lost 3 bases to trimming and J lost 5 bases, with 16 bases between them. This CDR3 contains 16 residues. From germline, CDR1 is KGHDR and CDR2 SFDVKD. As DNA, the CDR3 is TGTGCCACCAGTGATACCTCCGGGACAACTAACAATGAGCAGTTCTTC. Its translation is CATSDTSGTTNNEQFF.

This chain links TRBV7-2 with TRBJ1-3; 7 nucleotides line up with TRBD1. There are 14 residues in the CDR3. V shed 4 bases, J shed 3 bases, and the junction held 3 bases outside the gene matches. The germline gives CDR1 SGHTA, CDR2 FQGNSA. DNA of the CDR3: TGTGCCAGCAGCTCCGCAGGGGGTGGAAACACCATATATTTT. Translating gives CASSSAGGGNTIYF.

A single count supports this clone. The gene calls are TRBV14 and TRBJ2-4, with D possibly matching TRBD2 (6 bases). V lost 6 bases and J lost 0, with 15 bases in between. The CDR3 totals 16 residues. Germline V CDR1 and CDR2: SGHDN, FVKESK. The CDR3 nucleotides are TGTGCCAGCAGTCGAAATAGCGGAATAGCCAAAAACATTCAGTACTTC. This gives the protein CASSRNSGIAKNIQYF.